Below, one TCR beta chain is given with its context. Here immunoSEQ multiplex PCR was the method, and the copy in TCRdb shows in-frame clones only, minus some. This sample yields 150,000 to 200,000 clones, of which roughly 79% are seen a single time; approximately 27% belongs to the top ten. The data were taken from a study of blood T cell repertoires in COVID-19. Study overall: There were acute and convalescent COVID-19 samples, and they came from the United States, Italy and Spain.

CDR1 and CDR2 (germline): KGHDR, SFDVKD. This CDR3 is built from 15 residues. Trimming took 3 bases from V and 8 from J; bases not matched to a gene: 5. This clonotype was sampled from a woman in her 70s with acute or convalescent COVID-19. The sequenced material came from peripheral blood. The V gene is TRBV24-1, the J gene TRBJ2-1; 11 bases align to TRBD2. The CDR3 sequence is CATSDAPSGRHEQFF. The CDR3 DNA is TGTGCCACCAGTGATGCTCCTAGCGGGAGGCATGAGCAGTTCTTC.